Presented here are 8 T cell receptor beta chains from one specimen sequenced in a study of CD4+ T cells in melanoma. The assay was immunoSEQ multiplex PCR, and TCRdb's table has in-frame clones only and misses some. In the table there are around 4,800 clones, roughly 60% of which are singletons. The sequenced sample was cells from a culture (not recorded whether cultured in vitro). All receptors derive from a human donor with melanoma.

The chain employs TRBV30 and TRBJ2-3; the D gene is possibly TRBD2 (6 bases). The CDR3 spans 12 residues. Germline values: CDR1 GTSNPN, CDR2 SVGIG (reference sequence). Between the trimmed V and J ends, which lost 4 bases and 6 bases, there was a span of 11 bases. The CDR3 nucleotides are TGTGCCTGGAATAGAGGGAGGGATACGCAGTATTTT. Protein: CAWNRGRDTQYF.

By sample share, this clone is medium-sized. V usage is TRBV19 and J usage is TRBJ2-7; possible D gene TRBD1, 6 bases. V was shortened by 6 bases and J by 0 bases, with 30 bases between the two germline ends. Germline values: CDR1 LNHDA, CDR2 SQIVND (reference sequence). The CDR3 is made up of 20 amino acids. The CDR3 nucleotides read TGTGCCAGTAGCCCTGGGACAACAAGCGAACGCGAATTGAGCTCCTACGAGCAGTACTTC. Residues: CASSPGTTSERELSSYEQYF.

The chain recombines TRBV4-3 with TRBJ2-2, with 8 bases aligning to TRBD1. The germline gives CDR1 LGHNA, CDR2 YSLEER. J was trimmed by 5 bases and V by 3 bases; bases with no gene match: 5. The CDR3 is 15 amino acids. The CDR3 here is CASSQRDRSTGELFF. CDR3 bases: TGCGCCAGCAGCCAGCGGGACAGGAGTACCGGGGAGCTGTTTTTT.

This chain connects TRBV15 to TRBJ2-1; D unresolved. The germline V gene has CDR1 LNHNV and CDR2 YYDKDF (reference sequence). The ends were cut back, 5 bases at V and 2 bases at J, with 13 bases in the middle. This CDR3 has 15 amino acids. The CDR3, as DNA: TGTGCCACCAGCGGACGCCAAACCCCCTACAATGAGCAGTTCTTC. Its protein product is CATSGRQTPYNEQFF.

This clone has only one observation. This CDR3 reads CASSFQGGTDTQYF. CDR3 nucleotides: TGTGCCAGCAGCTTCCAGGGTGGCACAGATACGCAGTATTTT. The chain recombines TRBV7-3 with TRBJ2-3; the D gene is possibly TRBD1 (5 bases). The CDR3 consists of 14 residues. Germline CDR1 and CDR2: SGHTA and FQGTGA. V shed 3 bases and J shed 1 base, with 8 bases lying between them.

The chain uses TRBV11-1 and TRBJ2-5, with 8 nucleotides matching TRBD1. Germline V gene data show CDR1 as SGHAT and CDR2 as FQDESV (reference sequence). This CDR3 contains 15 residues. Losses at the gene ends were 1 base for V and 5 bases for J; bases not matched to a gene: 6. This CDR3 is CASSLDTGGRETQYF. DNA for the CDR3: TGTGCCAGCAGCTTAGATACAGGGGGGCGGGAGACCCAGTACTTC.

The chain carries TRBV27 and TRBJ2-1, with 7 positions matching TRBD1. The CDR3 contains 14 residues. V lost 3 bases to trimming and J lost 1 base; unmatched junction nucleotides: 0. The V gene's germline CDR1 is MNHEY and CDR2 SMNVEV (reference sequence). This CDR3 reads CASSLTGSYNEQFF. The DNA for the CDR3 is TGTGCCAGCAGTTTGACAGGGTCCTACAATGAGCAGTTCTTC.

The chain is built from TRBV10-3 and TRBJ1-1; no reliable D call. The V gene's germline CDR1 is ENHRY and CDR2 SYGVKD. There are 16 residues in the CDR3. The V end was cut by 2 bases, the J end by 2 bases, with 15 bases between. The CDR3, as DNA: TGTGCCATCAGTGAGCAGAGGGTCAGGAGAAACACTGAAGCTTTCTTT. Protein: CAISEQRVRRNTEAFF.